This TCR beta chain was recorded in a study of control samples from healthy donors and cancer patients. Measured with immunoSEQ multiplex PCR; TCRdb has only the in-frame clones, and not every one. The profile shows about 98,000 clones, around 80% of them singletons. V was clipped by 0 bases and J by 11 bases; unmatched bases: 4. The CDR3 loop spans 12 amino acids. Germline CDR1 is SGDLS and CDR2 is YYNGEE. This clonotype was obtained from a man in his 60s in good health. The rearrangement links TRBV9 to TRBJ1-1; TRBD1 matches 7 bases. The sequencing input was blood. The CDR3 bases are TGTGCCAGCAGCGTAGGAACAGGGGATGCTTTCTTT. Encoded protein: CASSVGTGDAFF.